This TCR beta chain was profiled in a study of T cells expressing NK-cell markers. Study results and limitations: Roughly six donors carried dominant NKG2C+ clonotypes that made up roughly 1.0-8% of their CD8+ T cells.

Germline V CDR1 and CDR2: SQVTM, ANQGSEA. CDR3 length: 17 residues. TCRdb reworked the 5' RACE reads into one entry per CDR3 protein, no DNA. This specimen shows a few hundred thousand distinct CDR3 sequences; the ten leading clones hold 0.39%. With regard to this clonotype: Its antigen remains unidentified.

The receptor was isolated from a man aged 18 to 35 in good health. The V call is TRBV29-1, the J call TRBJ2-1; TCRdb indicates TRBD2, and absent DNA this call remains unverified. Sequenced material: blood T cells: a sorted CD56 or NKG2C T cell subset, CD4+ or CD8+ T cells, or bulk PBMC T cells (not recorded which). CDR3 region: CSVETILAGARWNEQFF.